This T cell receptor beta chain was recorded in a study of shared clonotypes between healthy human individuals. This clone appeared once. The repertoire was sequenced with immunoSEQ multiplex PCR; TCRdb's copy has only in-frame clones and lacks some. The table records around 2.5 million clones, 80% to 95% of them present only once. The trim removed 2 bases at V and 8 bases at J, leaving 2 bases unmatched. Germline values: CDR1 SGHNT, CDR2 YENEEA. The CDR3 length is 14 residues. The specimen was naive CD4+ T cells from PBMCs. Specified subset: CD45RA+ positively selected. The rearrangement uses TRBV11-3 and TRBJ2-1; 11 nucleotides align to TRBD2. The clonotype originates from a man aged 18 to 30 in good health. Some clones in this sample may be carry-over from other donors' samples. CDR3 in amino acids: CASSLHSGRDEQFF. In nucleotides, the CDR3 is TGTGCCAGCAGCTTACATAGCGGGAGGGATGAGCAGTTCTTC. The full variable domain, completed using reference TRBV11-3 and TRBJ2-1, is EAGVVQSPRYKIIEKKQPVAFWCNPISGHNTLYWYLQNLGQGPELLIRYENEEAVDDSQLPKDRFSAERLKGVDSTLKIQPAELGDSAVYLCASSLHSGRDEQFFGPGTRLTVL.